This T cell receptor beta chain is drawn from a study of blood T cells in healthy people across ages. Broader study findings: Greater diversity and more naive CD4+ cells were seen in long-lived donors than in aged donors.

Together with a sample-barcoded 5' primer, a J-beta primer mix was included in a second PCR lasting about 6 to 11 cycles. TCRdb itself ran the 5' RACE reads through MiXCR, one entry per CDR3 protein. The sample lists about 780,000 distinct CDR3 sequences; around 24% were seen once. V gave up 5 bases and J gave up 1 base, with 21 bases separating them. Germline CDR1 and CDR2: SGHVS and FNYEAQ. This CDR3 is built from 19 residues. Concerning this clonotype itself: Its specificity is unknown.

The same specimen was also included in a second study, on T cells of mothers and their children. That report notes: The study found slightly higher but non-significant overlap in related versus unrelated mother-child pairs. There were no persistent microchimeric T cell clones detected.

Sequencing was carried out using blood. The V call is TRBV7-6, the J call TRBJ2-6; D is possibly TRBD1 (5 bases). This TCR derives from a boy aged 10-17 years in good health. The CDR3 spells CASSPRVMGRTSGANVLTF. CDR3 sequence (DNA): TGTGCCAGCAGCCCCAGGGTAATGGGAAGAACATCTGGGGCCAACGTCCTGACTTTC.